Here is one TCR beta chain with its context. Its target is not known. The data were taken from a study of siplizumab effects on memory and regulatory T cells. Overall study findings and caveats: Greater diversity than memory cells seemed evident in naive T cells, which also appeared to be major alloresponse contributors. The suppressive capacity of proliferating Tregs from siplizumab cultures remained unconfirmed.

Germline V gives CDR1 MRHNA, CDR2 SNTAGT. V shed 2 bases and J shed 0 bases, with 4 bases lying between them. The CDR3 has 13 amino acids. Profiled with immunoSEQ multiplex PCR; TCRdb holds only in-frame clones, not every one. This sample yields around 100,000 clones, of which about 91% are seen a single time; 0.14% to 0.15% belongs to the top ten. The receptor was isolated from a human donor in good health. The sequencing sample was made of CD4+ T cells sorted from blood. This chain uses TRBV6-4 with TRBJ1-1; D ambiguous. CDR3 sequence reads: CASSDGVNTEAFF. In nucleotides, the CDR3 is TGTGCCAGCAGTGACGGGGTGAACACTGAAGCTTTCTTT.